This T cell receptor (beta chain) was recovered during a study of CD4+ T cells in melanoma. Germline V gene lookup returns CDR1 MGHRA and CDR2 YSYEKL. The CDR3 loop spans 15 amino acids. Trimming at V came to 0 bases and at J to 9 bases, leaving 7 bases not matched to a gene. Concerning this clone: As yet, its antigen is unknown.

Study outcomes and limitations: CD8+ T cell, macrophage and B cell function reportedly correlated with neoantigen-specific CD4+ T cells. Reportedly, melanoma neoantigen-specific CD4+ T cells showed varied differentiation states.

Sequencing was performed with immunoSEQ multiplex PCR; in TCRdb, only in-frame clones are kept and a portion is missing. The sample lists approximately 9,700 clones, over 60% occurring once. The receptor's source is a human donor with melanoma. V usage is TRBV4-1 and J usage is TRBJ1-4, with TRBD1 identical over 7 bases. The sample comprised cells from a culture (not recorded whether cultured in vitro). Written as DNA, the CDR3 is TGCGCCAGCAGCCAAGACCCGGGACAGCACCAAAAACTGTTTTTT. Its protein product is CASSQDPGQHQKLFF.